The clone carrying this T cell receptor (beta chain) was found a few times. Its antigen is as yet unknown. Produced via immunoSEQ multiplex PCR; TCRdb's table is partial and in-frame only. The sample holds roughly 48,000 clones, around 89% seen once. The data derive from a study of OX40 agonist ivuxolimab in advanced cancers. Study background: The drug used for patients, ivuxolimab, was an agonistic anti-OX40 (CD134) antibody. Whole-study results and caveats: The average count of expanded clones was higher among CD8+ T cells than among CD4+.

The CDR3 covers 12 residues. Looked up from germline, CDR1 is GTSNPN and CDR2 is SVGIG (reference sequence). V was shortened by 3 bases and J by 8 bases, with 13 bases between the two germline ends. The chain carries TRBV30 and TRBJ1-2; D ambiguous. This specimen was CD4+ or CD8+ T cells sorted from blood, taken in a trial of the OX40 agonist ivuxolimab. The TCR was taken from an adult with an advanced solid tumor such as melanoma, head and neck, liver or kidney cancer. The CDR3 sequence is CAWRWWLAGYTF. The DNA of the CDR3 is TGTGCCTGGAGATGGTGGTTGGCGGGCTACACCTTC.